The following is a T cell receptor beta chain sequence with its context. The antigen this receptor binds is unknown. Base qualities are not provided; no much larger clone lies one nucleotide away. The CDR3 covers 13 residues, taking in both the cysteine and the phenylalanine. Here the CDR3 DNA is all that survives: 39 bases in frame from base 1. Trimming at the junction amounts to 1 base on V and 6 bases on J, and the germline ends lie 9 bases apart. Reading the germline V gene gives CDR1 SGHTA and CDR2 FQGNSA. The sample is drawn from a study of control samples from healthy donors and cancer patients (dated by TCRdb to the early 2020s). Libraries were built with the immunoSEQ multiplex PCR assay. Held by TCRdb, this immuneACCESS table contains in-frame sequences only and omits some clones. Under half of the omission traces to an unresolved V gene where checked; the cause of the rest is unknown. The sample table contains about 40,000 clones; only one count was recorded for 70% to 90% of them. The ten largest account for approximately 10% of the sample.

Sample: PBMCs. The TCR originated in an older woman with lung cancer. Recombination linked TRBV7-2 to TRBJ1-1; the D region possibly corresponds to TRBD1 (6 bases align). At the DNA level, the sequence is TGTGCCAGCAGCTTAGAACAGGGTTCTGAAGCTTTCTTT. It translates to CASSLEQGSEAFF.